The source of this T cell receptor (beta chain) is a study of blood T cells in healthy people across ages (dated by TCRdb to about 2015). In terms of the full investigation: Template switching captured roughly one uniquely barcoded TCR beta cDNA molecule per two T cells in model experiments. Using deep sequencing normalized with unique cDNA molecular identifiers, the study measured how TCR beta repertoire diversity changes with age. Donors were grouped into four age groups: young (average about 15 years), middle-aged (less than 40), aged (approximately 67) and long-lived (less than 85). Donors of different ages were randomly distributed across sequencing lanes to avoid experimental bias. The study analyzed two additional independent replicas of 1 million unique cDNA reads from the same blood draw for two donors, one aged 18 to 30 and one aged 80 or older.

Libraries were made using 5' RACE. The reads were generated on an Illumina HiSeq 2500. A second about 6 to 11 cycle PCR used a sample-barcoded 5' primer and a J-beta primer mix. A template-switch 5' adaptor carrying 12 random nucleotides introduced a unique molecular identifier onto each TCR beta cDNA molecule. Each sample yielded at least 3 million CDR3-containing paired-end reads. First-strand cDNA was synthesized from all RNA with the Mint cDNA synthesis kit, primed by a TRBC-specific oligonucleotide. Following uracil-DNA glycosylase treatment, all cDNA underwent a first 18-cycle PCR with the universal primers M1SS and BC2_uni_R. In the authors' own workflow: For normalization, 1 million high-quality reads, each with a distinct molecular identifier, were randomly selected from each sample. Reads with shared molecular identifiers were discarded instead of being binned into consensus sequences. MiTCR, with a Q25 quality threshold and the strictest error-elimination algorithm, was used for CDR3 identification, clonotype clustering and error correction. A nonparametric unseen species model with Euler transformation was used to estimate lower-bound total TCR beta diversity. The raw public data were reprocessed by TCRdb itself: fastp quality trimming at Q25, MiXCR clonotype calling, in-frame beta chains only. Entries are consolidated by CDR3 protein sequence, retaining the most common genes and DNA. The V and J calls, along with clone size, are taken from TCRdb and not from the paper's own processing. The sample table contains some 710,000 distinct CDR3 sequences; only one count was recorded for around a fifth of them. 20% to 25% of the sample rests with the top ten.

Study-wide conclusions, independent of this receptor: There was a strong correlation between observed TCR beta diversity and the percentage of naive T cells measured by flow cytometry. Because profiling used bulk unsorted PBMCs, naive and antigen-experienced compartments could not be compared conclusively. Estimates of total diversity from one million sequenced T cells were regarded as lower bounds and underestimates. Compared with the aged group, more naive CD4+ T cells, fewer expanded clones and increased TCR diversity were shown by the long-lived group, suggesting age selection. Observed TCR beta diversity per million T cells fell roughly linearly with age, and a significant reduction was already apparent by age approximately 41. Because the CMV infection status of the donors was unknown, age-related changes in expanded clonotypes may potentially have been confounded.

Per the germline V gene, SGHRS is the CDR1 and YFSETQ is the CDR2. The CDR3 holds 13 amino acids from the cysteine to the phenylalanine. The entry retains the CDR3 DNA only, 39 bases that are in frame from base 1. Trimming takes 3 bases from V and 8 bases from J, and the germline ends sit 12 bases apart. The table lists this clonotype with a few counts. Which antigen it targets is not known. Base qualities are not provided; no much larger clone lies one nucleotide away. Systemically healthy Caucasian individuals from Russia, some 40 in total and aged roughly 6 to 100 years, were included as donors. Each donor gave around 9.9 milliliters of peripheral blood, collected into EDTA-treated Vacutainer tubes. PBMCs were isolated by Ficoll-Paque density-gradient centrifugation, with at least 6 million obtained per sample. Total RNA, at least 6 micrograms per sample, was extracted from PBMCs with Trizol reagent. For every donor, flow cytometry on a PBMC aliquot measured the percentage of naive CD45RAhigh/CD27high T cells.

Sequenced material: blood. The chain joins TRBV5-1 to TRBJ2-1, with the D gene not clear enough to name. This receptor was taken from a man between 70 and 80 years old in good health. The CDR3 reads CASSSPSWDEQFF. At the DNA level, the sequence is TGCGCCAGCAGCTCCCCCAGTTGGGATGAGCAGTTCTTC.